This T cell receptor beta chain is from a study of blood T cell repertoires in COVID-19. The overall study: Samples representing acute and convalescent COVID-19 were sourced from the United States, Italy and Spain. Sample material is recorded as cDNA or gDNA derived from T cells, B-cell-depleted T cells, or PBMCs.

Per the original methods: Amplifying reference gene primers gave estimates of nucleated cell counts. Method: immunoSEQ multiplex PCR; TCRdb's copy keeps in-frame clones and lacks some. That table supplies the V and J calls and clone size; D and trimming were determined from the DNA. The table has about 210,000 clones, approximately 82% seen once; the top ten hold about 7.4%. Trimming stripped 6 bases from V and 2 bases from J, with 20 bases between. Germline V gene lookup returns CDR1 MNHEY and CDR2 SMNVEV (reference sequence). This CDR3 has 16 residues. The sequence was obtained from a woman in her fifties or sixties with acute or convalescent COVID-19. This chain links TRBV27 with TRBJ2-7, with a tentative D call TRBD2 (5 bases). Sequencing used peripheral blood. The CDR3, as DNA: TGTGCCAGCAGAGGAGGAGTAGGTCTCCCCCCCTACGAGCAGTACTTC. Its translation: CASRGGVGLPPYEQYF.